These 24 T cell receptor beta chains originate from one sample sequenced in a study of cytomegalovirus exposure and HLA in healthy donors. Vbeta (60) and Jbeta (13) primers were used in the PCR. TCRdb's table, derived via immunoSEQ multiplex PCR, lists solely in-frame clones and lacks some. The sample includes 150,000 or so clones, just under 75% of them seen just once. The sample consisted of PBMCs. These receptors originate from a woman between 18 and 29 years old in good health and CMV-seronegative.

The V gene is TRBV28, the J gene TRBJ1-5, with 9 bases identical to TRBD1. The CDR3 sequence is 18 residues long. From germline, CDR1 is MDHEN and CDR2 SYDVKM. The junction had 10 bases not matched to a gene; V was cut back by 2 bases and J by 2 bases. The CDR3 loop is CASSLLAFWDRGNQPQHF. In DNA form, the CDR3 reads TGTGCCAGCAGTTTACTCGCGTTTTGGGACAGGGGCAATCAGCCCCAGCATTTT.

In its sample, this clone was seen a few times. At the DNA level, this CDR3 is encoded by other sequences in the same sample as well. CDR3 DNA sequence: TGTGCCAGCAGTGACTCTAGCGGGGGGGCCACAGATACGCAGTATTTT. Translated: CASSDSSGGATDTQYF. This rearrangement joins TRBV6-4 to TRBJ2-3, with 11 bases lining up with TRBD2. Germline V lookup: CDR1 MRHNA, CDR2 SNTAGT. CDR3 length equals 16 residues. Trimming took 0 bases from V and 2 from J; bases not matched to a gene: 1.

This clone appeared a few times. The chain recombines TRBV7-9 with TRBJ2-5; 10 positions agree with TRBD2. Germline values: CDR1 SEHNR, CDR2 FQNEAQ (reference sequence). The CDR3 is 19 amino acids. The trim removed 5 bases at V and 0 bases at J, leaving 15 bases unmatched. This CDR3 reads CASSRERASGRSHQETQYF. The DNA of the CDR3 is TGTGCCAGCAGCCGAGAGCGGGCTAGCGGGAGATCTCACCAAGAGACCCAGTACTTC.

The rearrangement joins TRBV20-1 to TRBJ2-3; D may be TRBD1 (6 bases). Germline CDR1 and CDR2: DFQATT and SNEGSKA (reference sequence). This CDR3 region has 11 residues. Trimming shortened V by 3 bases and J by 7 bases, and 8 bases separated the two germline ends. The CDR3 protein is CSASRGYTQYF. The CDR3 bases are TGCAGTGCTAGCAGGGGATATACGCAGTATTTT.

This sequence joins TRBV18 and TRBJ2-7; possible D gene TRBD1, 6 bases. In germline, CDR1 is KGHSH, CDR2 LQKENI. The CDR3 consists of 14 residues. The ends were cut back, 5 bases at V and 2 bases at J, with 13 bases in the middle. CDR3 nucleotides: TGTGCCAGCTCATCCAACCGGGACACCTACGAGCAGTACTTC. This translates into CASSSNRDTYEQYF.

This clone has a handful of counts. The rearrangement uses TRBV2 and TRBJ2-7, with 9 bases that match TRBD2. The CDR3 is 13 amino acids. V shed 7 bases, J shed 2 bases, and the junction held 3 bases outside the gene matches. Germline V gene data show CDR1 as SNHLY and CDR2 as FYNNEI. The CDR3 reads CASTRGGAYEQYF. The CDR3 DNA reads as TGTGCCAGCACGCGGGGGGGCGCCTACGAGCAGTACTTC.

The gene calls are TRBV9 and TRBJ2-1; a weak D match, TRBD2 (5 bases). Germline V lookup: CDR1 SGDLS, CDR2 YYNGEE. The CDR3 covers 16 residues. V was shortened by 2 bases and J by 8 bases, with 20 bases between the two germline ends. This CDR3 is CASSVTSAPGVDEQFF. CDR3 nucleotide sequence: TGTGCCAGCAGCGTCACTAGTGCCCCCGGGGTGGATGAGCAGTTCTTC.

This chain joins TRBV5-1 and TRBJ2-3; 10 bases match TRBD2. Germline CDR1 and CDR2: SGHRS and YFSETQ. V shed 2 bases, J shed 4 bases, and the junction held 4 bases outside the gene matches. The CDR3 runs 15 residues. CDR3 loop: CASSFGAGGPDTQYF. The CDR3 DNA follows: TGCGCCAGCAGCTTCGGAGCGGGGGGGCCAGATACGCAGTATTTT.

The CDR3, as DNA: TGTGCCAGCGTCGGGCCCGGGACTTACAATGAGCAGTTCTTC. This gives the protein CASVGPGTYNEQFF. V is TRBV2 and J is TRBJ2-1; possibly TRBD2 for D (6 bases). V was shortened by 8 bases and J by 4 bases, with 15 bases between the two germline ends. The germline V gene has CDR1 SNHLY and CDR2 FYNNEI. This CDR3 is 14 amino acids long.

This clone showed up just once. J is TRBJ2-2 and V is TRBV5-4, with D unresolved. The CDR3 has 15 residues. V shed 4 bases and J shed 0 bases, with 10 bases lying between them. Germline CDR1 SGHNT, CDR2 YYREEE (reference sequence). CDR3 bases: TGTGCCAGCAGCATTGACACCGCGAACACCGGGGAGCTGTTTTTT. This sequence encodes CASSIDTANTGELFF.

The chain links TRBV30 to TRBJ2-2; 11 nucleotides align to TRBD2. With V trimmed by 0 bases and J by 6 bases, 12 bases remained unmatched. Germline assignment: CDR1 GTSNPN and CDR2 SVGIG (reference sequence). The CDR3 runs to 18 residues. The CDR3 protein is CAWSVRPASGRRSGELFF. The CDR3 nucleotides read TGTGCCTGGAGTGTACGCCCAGCTAGCGGGAGGAGGTCCGGGGAGCTGTTTTTT. The variable domain in full, completed from reference TRBV30 and TRBJ2-2, reads SQTIHQWPATLVQPVGSPLSLECTVEGTSNPNLYWYRQAAGRGLQLLFYSVGIGQISSEVPQNLSASRPQDRQFILSSKKLLLSDSGFYLCAWSVRPASGRRSGELFFGEGSRLTVL.

This clone was counted a single time. The genes are TRBV4-1 and TRBJ2-2; D ambiguous. Germline V gene sequence: CDR1 MGHRA, CDR2 YSYEKL. Trimming shortened V by 0 bases and J by 5 bases, and 10 bases separated the two germline ends. The CDR3 is 15 residues long. For the CDR3, the DNA is TGCGCCAGCAGCCAAGAAGCCGCGGTAACCGGGGAGCTGTTTTTT. Translating gives CASSQEAAVTGELFF.

This chain uses TRBV4-2 with TRBJ1-2; TRBD1 might be the D (6 bases). V was trimmed by 0 bases and J by 8 bases, leaving 16 bases between them. The CDR3 is 15 amino acids. CDR1 and CDR2 (germline): LGHNA, YNFKEQ. CDR3 nucleotides: TGTGCCAGCAGCCAAGAAGGGGGTGAAGTAGAGGGCTACACCTTC. Amino acids: CASSQEGGEVEGYTF.

V gene TRBV4-3 combines with J gene TRBJ2-5; possibly TRBD1 for D (6 bases). Germline CDR1 reads LGHNA; CDR2 reads YSLEER. Trimming removed 4 bases from V and 1 base from J, with 13 bases in between. This CDR3 spans 15 amino acids. The CDR3 region has the DNA TGCGCCAGCAGCCGAGGGACATCAAGCCAAGAGACCCAGTACTTC. As protein: CASSRGTSSQETQYF.

V and J are TRBV5-1 and TRBJ2-5, with a weak D call TRBD2 (6 bases). The end of the DNA aligns better with TRBJ2-7, so the J call may be wrong. The germline gives CDR1 SGHRS, CDR2 YFSETQ. The CDR3 is 16 amino acids. The CDR3 is CASSLRGAASSYEQYF. The CDR3 coding sequence is TGCGCCAGCAGCCTACGCGGGGCAGCAAGCTCCTACGAGCAGTACTTC.

The gene calls are TRBV4-2 and TRBJ2-1, with 12 bases that match TRBD2. Trimming at V came to 5 bases and at J to 1 base, leaving 6 bases not matched to a gene. Germline lookup yields CDR1 LGHNA and CDR2 YNFKEQ. The CDR3 loop spans 17 amino acids. The CDR3 loop is CASSLKTSGGSYNEQFF. CDR3 DNA sequence: TGTGCCAGCAGCTTAAAGACTAGCGGGGGATCCTACAATGAGCAGTTCTTC.

CDR3 in DNA: TGTGCCAGTACCCAGGGGGTAAATCAGGCTGAAGCTTTCTTT. Translation: CASTQGVNQAEAFF. V is TRBV19 and J is TRBJ1-1, with 7 bases identical to TRBD1. The CDR3 totals 14 residues. V was pared by 7 bases and J by 6 bases, with 11 bases of the junction left unmatched. The germline V gene has CDR1 LNHDA and CDR2 SQIVND (reference sequence).

The chain carries TRBV7-9 and TRBJ2-3; 9 nucleotides match TRBD2. Trimming at V came to 1 base and at J to 7 bases, leaving 6 bases not matched to a gene. Germline loops: CDR1 SEHNR, CDR2 FQNEAQ (reference sequence). There are 15 residues in the CDR3. The CDR3 loop reads CASSLVREGRNTQYF. The DNA for the CDR3 is TGTGCCAGCAGCTTAGTGCGGGAGGGCCGAAATACGCAGTATTTT.

This chain uses TRBV2 with TRBJ1-3; D gene ambiguous. CDR1 and CDR2 from the germline V gene are SNHLY and FYNNEI. V was pared by 2 bases and J by 0 bases, with 11 bases between. The CDR3 length is 16 residues. CDR3 region: CASSELSRLSGNTIYF. CDR3 sequence (DNA): TGTGCCAGCAGTGAACTCTCCAGGCTCTCTGGAAACACCATATATTTT.

This clone came up once. The V call is TRBV19, the J call TRBJ1-5; 9 nucleotides align to TRBD1. The length of the CDR3 is 17 residues. V lost 7 bases to trimming and J lost 3 bases; unmatched junction nucleotides: 13. Germline CDR1 reads LNHDA; CDR2 reads SQIVND (reference sequence). This CDR3 is CASTGTGIVGPNQPQHF. The DNA of the CDR3 is TGTGCCAGTACCGGGACAGGGATAGTGGGCCCCAATCAGCCCCAGCATTTT.

On this clone: The same CDR3 also results from other DNA sequences found in this sample. The rearrangement joins TRBV7-2 to TRBJ2-3, with 10 bases aligning to TRBD2. This CDR3 spans 16 amino acids. Germline values: CDR1 SGHTA, CDR2 FQGNSA. With 5 bases clipped from V and 0 bases from J, the junction kept 5 bases outside the gene matches. In DNA form, the CDR3 reads TGTGCCAGCAGCCTGATGACTAGCGGGAGCACAGATACGCAGTATTTT. Its translation: CASSLMTSGSTDTQYF.

The chain uses TRBV7-2 and TRBJ2-5; D may be TRBD1 (6 bases). The CDR3 loop spans 15 amino acids. CDR1 is SGHTA, CDR2 FQGNSA, per germline. The germline V and J ends were trimmed by 1 base and 5 bases, with 14 bases remaining between them. CDR3 amino acids: CASSLGQGHWETQYF. The CDR3 DNA sequence: TGTGCCAGCAGCTTAGGGCAGGGGCATTGGGAGACCCAGTACTTC.

In nucleotides, the CDR3 is TGTGCCACTGAGAGGAAAGGGAGGGACACTGAAGCTTTCTTT. This encodes CATERKGRDTEAFF. The chain employs TRBV10-3 and TRBJ1-1; D not certain. Trimming stripped 10 bases from V and 3 bases from J, with 18 bases between. The CDR3 loop spans 14 amino acids. Germline CDR1 and CDR2: ENHRY and SYGVKD.

This clone was observed a few times. The chain joins TRBV6-1 to TRBJ1-5, with TRBD1 matching over 7 bases. J gave up 5 bases and V 0 bases, and 4 bases lay outside the gene matches. This CDR3 comprises 15 residues. Germline CDR1 reads MNHNS; CDR2 reads SASEGT. The CDR3 spells CASSEAGQIYQPQHF. The CDR3 coding sequence is TGTGCCAGCAGTGAAGCGGGACAGATTTATCAGCCCCAGCATTTT.